The next 16 T cell receptor beta chains were all read from a single sample in a study of shared clonotypes between healthy human individuals. The protocol was immunoSEQ multiplex PCR, while the TCRdb copy is restricted to in-frame clones and leaves out a portion. The sample has hundreds of thousands of clones, 95% to 98% seen once. The sample comprised naive CD4+ T cells sorted from blood. The subset here: CD45RA+ positively selected. The receptors here all came from a woman aged 25 to 39 in good health.

The chain joins TRBV28 to TRBJ1-2; D may be TRBD1 (5 bases). V lost 8 bases to trimming and J lost 4 bases, with 20 bases between them. Germline V gene lookup returns CDR1 MDHEN and CDR2 SYDVKM. CDR3 length: 15 amino acids. CDR3 region: CASGGAVDAAYGYTF. In DNA form, the CDR3 reads TGTGCCAGCGGAGGGGCTGTGGACGCAGCCTATGGCTACACCTTC.

The J gene is TRBJ1-5, the V gene TRBV6-1, with D unclear. Germline CDR1 and CDR2: MNHNS and SASEGT. Between the trimmed V and J ends, which lost 5 bases and 5 bases, there was a span of 10 bases. The CDR3 covers 13 residues. CDR3 amino acids: CASSHREDQPQHF. In DNA form, the CDR3 reads TGTGCCAGCAGTCACAGAGAGGATCAGCCCCAGCATTTT.

The chain has TRBV11-3 and TRBJ2-1; 11 bases are a match to TRBD2. This CDR3 has 17 residues. V shed 3 bases, J shed 6 bases, and the junction held 10 bases outside the gene matches. Germline CDR1 reads SGHNT; CDR2 reads YENEEA. CDR3 nucleotide sequence: TGTGCCAGCAGCTTCGGGGCCCTAGCGGGAGGTCCCAATGAGCAGTTCTTC. It yields the protein CASSFGALAGGPNEQFF. Together with reference TRBV11-3 and TRBJ2-1, the CDR3 gives the full variable domain: EAGVVQSPRYKIIEKKQPVAFWCNPISGHNTLYWYLQNLGQGPELLIRYENEEAVDDSQLPKDRFSAERLKGVDSTLKIQPAELGDSAVYLCASSFGALAGGPNEQFFGPGTRLTVL.

The chain links TRBV11-2 to TRBJ2-7; D unclear. Germline assignment: CDR1 SGHAT and CDR2 FQNNGV. The CDR3 sequence is 12 residues long. Between the trimmed V and J ends, which lost 0 bases and 9 bases, there was a span of 9 bases. CDR3 amino acids: CASSLDSGVQYF. The CDR3 nucleotides read TGTGCCAGCAGCTTAGATAGTGGGGTGCAGTACTTC.

Note on this clone: The same CDR3 arises from other DNA sequences in this sample as well. The chain has TRBV5-4 and TRBJ1-3; no clear D. The CDR3 has 15 residues. Germline V lookup: CDR1 SGHNT, CDR2 YYREEE (reference sequence). V dropped 3 bases and J dropped 0 bases, with 10 bases sitting between them. The CDR3 sequence: CASSSGVDSGNTIYF. DNA for the CDR3: TGTGCCAGCAGCTCCGGGGTCGACTCTGGAAACACCATATATTTT.

This chain uses TRBV28 with TRBJ2-7; D unresolved. The CDR3 runs to 14 residues. CDR1 MDHEN and CDR2 SYDVKM come from the germline V gene. The V gene lost 5 bases and the J gene lost 3 bases, with 14 bases spanning the gap. CDR3 nucleotides: TGTGCCAGCAGTCTCCCCCAGCAGAACTACGAGCAGTACTTC. Residues: CASSLPQQNYEQYF.

The chain has TRBV10-1 and TRBJ1-2; 8 bases are shared with TRBD1. J gave up 5 bases and V 6 bases, and 5 bases lay outside the gene matches. CDR1 is WNHNN and CDR2 is SYGVQD in the germline V gene (reference sequence). This CDR3 is 13 amino acids long. CDR3 nucleotide sequence: TGCGCCAGCAGCGAGACAGGGGAGTATGGCTACACCTTC. Its protein product is CASSETGEYGYTF.

The chain has TRBV7-7 and TRBJ2-5, with unresolved D. The CDR3 loop spans 13 amino acids. V lost 3 bases to trimming and J lost 3 bases, with 8 bases between them. CDR1 SSHAT and CDR2 FNYEAQ come from the germline V gene (reference sequence). The CDR3 region is CASSFEPKETQYF. The CDR3 DNA is TGTGCCAGCAGCTTCGAACCAAAAGAGACCCAGTACTTC. The full variable domain, in which reference TRBV7-7 and TRBJ2-5 provide the parts outside the CDR3, is GAGVSQSPRYKVTKRGQDVTLRCDPISSHATLYWYQQALGQGPEFLTYFNYEAQPDKSGLPSDRFSAERPEGSISTLTIQRTEQRDSAMYRCASSFEPKETQYFGPGTRLLVL.

The chain combines TRBV18 with TRBJ1-1, with TRBD1 matching over 8 bases. From germline, CDR1 is KGHSH and CDR2 LQKENI. The CDR3 spans 14 residues. With V trimmed by 6 bases and J by 3 bases, 6 bases remained unmatched. CDR3 nucleotides: TGTGCCAGCTCGAAAACACAGGGGGACACTGAAGCTTTCTTT. It specifies CASSKTQGDTEAFF. Drawing the rest from reference TRBV18 and TRBJ1-1, the complete variable domain is NAGVMQNPRHLVRRRGQEARLRCSPMKGHSHVYWYRQLPEEGLKFMVYLQKENIIDESGMPKERFSAEFPKEGPSILRIQQVVRGDSAAYFCASSKTQGDTEAFFGQGTRLTVV.

There are a few counts of this clone. The chain links TRBV28 to TRBJ1-2; D gene ambiguous. V was trimmed by 5 bases and J by 6 bases, leaving 19 bases between them. Germline V gene data show CDR1 as MDHEN and CDR2 as SYDVKM. The CDR3 has 15 residues. CDR3 sequence: CASSVPDYRGDGYTF. The CDR3 DNA is TGTGCCAGCAGTGTCCCGGACTATCGAGGCGATGGCTACACCTTC.

The chain carries TRBV27 and TRBJ2-2; 11 nucleotides align to TRBD2. This CDR3 comprises 17 residues. J lost 7 bases, V lost 9 bases, and 16 bases had no gene match. Per germline, CDR1 MNHEY and CDR2 SMNVEV (reference sequence). The CDR3, as DNA: TGTGCCAGGCCGGAGAAACTAGCGGGAGAAATTATCGGGGAGCTGTTTTTT. It yields the protein CARPEKLAGEIIGELFF.

This chain connects TRBV28 to TRBJ2-7; 9 bases are a match to TRBD2. Trimming removed 3 bases from V and 6 bases from J; junction bases left unmatched: 9. This CDR3 has 15 residues. CDR1 is MDHEN and CDR2 is SYDVKM in the germline V gene. The CDR3 sequence: CASSLWAGGPGEQYF. CDR3 nucleotide sequence: TGTGCCAGCAGTTTGTGGGCGGGAGGGCCAGGCGAGCAGTACTTC. Filled out from reference TRBV28 and TRBJ2-7, the complete variable domain reads DVKVTQSSRYLVKRTGEKVFLECVQDMDHENMFWYRQDPGLGLRLIYFSYDVKMKEKGDIPEGYSVSREKKERFSLILESASTNQTSMYLCASSLWAGGPGEQYFGPGTRLTVT.

This clone was detected only once. DNA of the CDR3: TGTGCCAGCTCGTACGACGGGAGCTCCTACGAGCAGTACTTC. Translating it yields CASSYDGSSYEQYF. The chain uses TRBV18 and TRBJ2-7; possible D gene TRBD2, 6 bases. The length of the CDR3 is 14 residues. The germline gives CDR1 KGHSH, CDR2 LQKENI. The germline V and J ends were trimmed by 6 bases and 0 bases, with 12 bases remaining between them.

J is TRBJ1-2 and V is TRBV28; D unclear. Germline V lookup: CDR1 MDHEN, CDR2 SYDVKM. V lost 6 bases and J 4 bases, leaving 15 bases between the germline ends. The CDR3 is made up of 14 amino acids. The CDR3 here is CASSLGPPAYGYTF. For the CDR3, the DNA is TGTGCCAGCAGCCTCGGACCGCCCGCCTATGGCTACACCTTC.

V and J are TRBV5-4 and TRBJ2-1, with TRBD2 matching over 10 bases. The CDR3 spans 17 residues. The junction had 11 bases not matched to a gene; V was cut back by 0 bases and J by 8 bases. Germline lookup yields CDR1 SGHNT and CDR2 YYREEE (reference sequence). CDR3 bases: TGTGCCAGCAGCTTGGTGTTAGCGGGAGGTCCGGGGGATGAGCAGTTCTTC. Translating it yields CASSLVLAGGPGDEQFF.

V usage is TRBV6-5 and J usage is TRBJ1-5; 7 bases line up with TRBD1. Germline V gives CDR1 MNHEY, CDR2 SVGAGI. V shed 0 bases, J shed 9 bases, and the junction held 2 bases outside the gene matches. The length of the CDR3 is 13 residues. CDR3 sequence: CASSYSGGLPQHF. CDR3 DNA sequence: TGTGCCAGCAGTTACTCAGGGGGCCTGCCCCAGCATTTT.